This T cell receptor beta chain was recovered during a study of STAT5B mutations in CD4+ large granular lymphocyte leukemia. General study points: TRBV06-family usage was enriched in top patient clones (8/27) versus controls (2/35).

The sample holds one count of this clone. Antigen: not known. This was a survey-level run. Clones were sequenced by immunoSEQ multiplex PCR, and TCRdb holds only the in-frame ones, with some missing. The sample lists approximately 35,000 clones, 76% occurring once. The V end was cut by 5 bases, the J end by 5 bases, with 12 bases between. CDR1 and CDR2 from the germline V gene are LNHDA and SQIVND (reference sequence). The CDR3 is 14 residues long. This chain uses TRBV19 with TRBJ1-4; D might be TRBD1 (6 bases). Sequences were obtained from CD4+ T cells from blood buffy coats. The TCR was taken from a human donor in good health. The CDR3 loop is CASSPRGGNEKLFF. The CDR3 DNA reads TGTGCCAGTAGTCCCAGGGGAGGCAATGAAAAACTGTTTTTT.